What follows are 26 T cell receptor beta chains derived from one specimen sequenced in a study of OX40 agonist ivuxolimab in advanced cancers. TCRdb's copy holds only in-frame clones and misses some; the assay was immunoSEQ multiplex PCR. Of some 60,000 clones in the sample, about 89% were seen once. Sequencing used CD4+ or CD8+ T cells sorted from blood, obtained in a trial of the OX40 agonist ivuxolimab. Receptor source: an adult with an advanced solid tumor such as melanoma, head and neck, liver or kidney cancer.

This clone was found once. Here the CDR3 reads CASSLLTGTDLETQYF. CDR3 coding DNA: TGTGCCAGCAGCTTGCTGACAGGGACCGATTTAGAGACCCAGTACTTC. The rearrangement uses TRBV5-6 and TRBJ2-5; 7 bases match TRBD1. With V trimmed by 1 base and J by 4 bases, 10 bases remained unmatched. Germline-derived CDR1 and CDR2 are SGHDT and YYEEEE. This CDR3 spans 16 amino acids.

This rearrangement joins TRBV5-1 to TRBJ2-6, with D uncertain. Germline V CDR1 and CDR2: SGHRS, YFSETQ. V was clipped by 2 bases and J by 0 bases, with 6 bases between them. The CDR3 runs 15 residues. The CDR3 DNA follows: TGCGCCAGCAGCTTAACGGTCTCTGGGGCCAACGTCCTGACTTTC. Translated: CASSLTVSGANVLTF. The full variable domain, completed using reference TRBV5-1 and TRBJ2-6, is KAGVTQTPRYLIKTRGQQVTLSCSPISGHRSVSWYQQTPGQGLQFLFEYFSETQRNKGNFPGRFSGRQFSNSRSEMNVSTLELGDSALYLCASSLTVSGANVLTFGAGSRLTVL.

Here the CDR3 reads CASSPRRGYDEQFF. The CDR3 nucleotides read TGTGCCAGCAGCCCGAGACGAGGGTACGATGAGCAGTTCTTC. The rearrangement joins TRBV7-2 to TRBJ2-1, with D tentatively TRBD2 (5 bases). Trimming took 5 bases from V and 8 from J, leaving 16 bases between them. The CDR3 runs to 14 residues. Germline CDR1 SGHTA, CDR2 FQGNSA. The full variable domain, its missing parts supplied by reference TRBV7-2 and TRBJ2-1, is GAGVSQSPSNKVTEKGKDVELRCDPISGHTALYWYRQSLGQGLEFLIYFQGNSAPDKSGLPSDRFSAERTGGSVSTLTIQRTQQEDSAVYLCASSPRRGYDEQFFGPGTRLTVL.

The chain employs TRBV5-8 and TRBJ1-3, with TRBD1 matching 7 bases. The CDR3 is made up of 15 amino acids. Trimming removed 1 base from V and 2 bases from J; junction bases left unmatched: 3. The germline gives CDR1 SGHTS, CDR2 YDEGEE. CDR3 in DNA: TGTGCCAGCAGCTTGAAGGGGGCGCCTGGAAACACCATATATTTT. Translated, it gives CASSLKGAPGNTIYF. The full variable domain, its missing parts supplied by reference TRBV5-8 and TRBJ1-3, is EAGVTQSPTHLIKTRGQQATLRCSPISGHTSVYWYQQALGLGLQFLLWYDEGEERNRGNFPPRFSGRQFPNYSSELNVNALELEDSALYLCASSLKGAPGNTIYFGEGSWLTVV.

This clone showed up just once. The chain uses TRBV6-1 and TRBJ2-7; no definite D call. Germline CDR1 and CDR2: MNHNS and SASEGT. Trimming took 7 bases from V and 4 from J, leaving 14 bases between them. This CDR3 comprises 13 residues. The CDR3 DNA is TGTGCCAGCATGAGACAATGGTCGTACGAGCAGTACTTC. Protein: CASMRQWSYEQYF.

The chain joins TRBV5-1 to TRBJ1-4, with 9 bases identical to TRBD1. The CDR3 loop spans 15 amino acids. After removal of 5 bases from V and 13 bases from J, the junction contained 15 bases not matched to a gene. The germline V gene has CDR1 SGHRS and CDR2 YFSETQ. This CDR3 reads CASSPTGTGNFRLFF. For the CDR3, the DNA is TGCGCCAGCAGTCCAACCGGGACAGGGAACTTCCGACTGTTTTTT.

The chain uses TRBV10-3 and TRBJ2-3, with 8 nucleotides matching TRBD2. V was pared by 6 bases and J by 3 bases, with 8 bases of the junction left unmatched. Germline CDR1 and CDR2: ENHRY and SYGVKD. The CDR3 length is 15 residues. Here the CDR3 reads CAISPGLGVTDTQYF. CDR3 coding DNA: TGTGCCATCAGCCCGGGACTAGGTGTGACAGATACGCAGTATTTT.

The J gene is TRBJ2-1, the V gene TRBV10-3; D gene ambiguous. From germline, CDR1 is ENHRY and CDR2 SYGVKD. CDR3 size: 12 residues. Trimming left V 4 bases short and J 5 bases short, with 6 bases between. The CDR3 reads CAISAQDNEQFF. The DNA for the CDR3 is TGTGCCATCAGTGCCCAAGACAATGAGCAGTTCTTC.

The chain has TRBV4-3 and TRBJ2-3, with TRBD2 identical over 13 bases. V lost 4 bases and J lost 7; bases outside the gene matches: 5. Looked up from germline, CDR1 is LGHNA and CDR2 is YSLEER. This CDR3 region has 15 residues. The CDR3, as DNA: TGCGCCAGCAGCCGAGGACTAGCGGGAGATAATACGCAGTATTTT. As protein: CASSRGLAGDNTQYF.

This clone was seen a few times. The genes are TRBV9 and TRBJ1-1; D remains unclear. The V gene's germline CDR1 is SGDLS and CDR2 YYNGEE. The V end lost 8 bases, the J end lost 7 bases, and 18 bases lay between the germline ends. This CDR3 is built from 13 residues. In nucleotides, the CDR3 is TGTGCCAGTTCAACGTCTGGAGGAAGTGAAGCTTTCTTT. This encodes CASSTSGGSEAFF.

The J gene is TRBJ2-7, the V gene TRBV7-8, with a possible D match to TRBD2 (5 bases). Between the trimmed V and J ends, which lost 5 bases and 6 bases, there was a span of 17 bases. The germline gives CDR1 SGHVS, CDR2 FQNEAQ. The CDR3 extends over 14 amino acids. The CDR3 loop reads CASSVLVIPSEQYF. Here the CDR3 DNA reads TGTGCCAGCAGCGTACTAGTTATCCCCTCCGAGCAGTACTTC.

CDR3 in amino acids: CASSPMDYHNEQFF. The DNA for the CDR3 is TGTGCCAGCTCACCAATGGACTATCACAATGAGCAGTTCTTC. The rearrangement links TRBV18 to TRBJ2-1; TRBD2 might be the D (6 bases). Deletions cut 2 bases from V and 5 bases from J, with 10 bases between. This CDR3 is 14 amino acids long. In germline, CDR1 is KGHSH, CDR2 LQKENI.

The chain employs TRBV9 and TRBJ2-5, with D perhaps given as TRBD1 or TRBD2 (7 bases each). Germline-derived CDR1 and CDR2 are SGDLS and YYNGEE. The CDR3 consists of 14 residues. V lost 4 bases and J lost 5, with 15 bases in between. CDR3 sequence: CASSFRQGGETQYF. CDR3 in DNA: TGTGCCAGCAGCTTCCGACAGGGAGGGGAGACCCAGTACTTC.

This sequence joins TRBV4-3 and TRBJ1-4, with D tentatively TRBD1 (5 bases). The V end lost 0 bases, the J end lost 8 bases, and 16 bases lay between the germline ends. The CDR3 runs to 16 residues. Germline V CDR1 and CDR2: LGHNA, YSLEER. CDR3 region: CASSQEGGRAREKLFF. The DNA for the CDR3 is TGCGCCAGCAGCCAAGAGGGAGGCAGGGCTCGGGAAAAACTGTTTTTT.

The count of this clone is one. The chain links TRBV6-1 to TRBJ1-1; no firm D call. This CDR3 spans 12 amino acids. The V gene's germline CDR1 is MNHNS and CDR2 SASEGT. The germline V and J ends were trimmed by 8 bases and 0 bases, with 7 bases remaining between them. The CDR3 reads CASAIMNTEAFF. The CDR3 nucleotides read TGTGCCAGCGCAATCATGAACACTGAAGCTTTCTTT.

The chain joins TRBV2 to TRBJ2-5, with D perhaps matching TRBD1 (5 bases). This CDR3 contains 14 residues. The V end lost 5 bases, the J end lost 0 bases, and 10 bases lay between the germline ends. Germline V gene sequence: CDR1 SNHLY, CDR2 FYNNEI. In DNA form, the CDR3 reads TGTGCCAGCAGTAAGACAGCGTACCAAGAGACCCAGTACTTC. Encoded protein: CASSKTAYQETQYF.

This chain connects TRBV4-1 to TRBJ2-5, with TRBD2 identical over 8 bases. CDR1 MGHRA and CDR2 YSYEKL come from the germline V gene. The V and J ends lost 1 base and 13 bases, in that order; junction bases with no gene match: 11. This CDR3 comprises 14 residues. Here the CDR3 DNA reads TGCGCCAGCAGCCAAGTTGGTATCGAGCGGGAGTTGTACTTC. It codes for CASSQVGIERELYF.

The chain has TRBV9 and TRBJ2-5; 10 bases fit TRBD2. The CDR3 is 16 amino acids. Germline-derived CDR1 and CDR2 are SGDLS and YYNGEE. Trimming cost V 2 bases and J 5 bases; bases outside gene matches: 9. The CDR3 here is CASSVNGLAGVETQYF. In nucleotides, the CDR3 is TGTGCCAGCAGCGTTAATGGGCTAGCGGGAGTGGAGACCCAGTACTTC.

The CDR3 region has the DNA TGCACCAGCAGCCTTTTTAGGGCTAGCCTGAACACCGGGGAGCTGTTTTTT. It specifies CTSSLFRASLNTGELFF. This chain joins TRBV1 and TRBJ2-2; the table names TRBD2, a call not compared with the DNA. TRBV1 is described as a pseudogene. This CDR3 spans 17 amino acids.

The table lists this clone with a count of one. Here the CDR3 DNA reads TGTGCCAGTAGTTCTGACGGAGTACGGAAAGAAATAGCTGAGACCCAGTACTTC. This sequence encodes CASSSDGVRKEIAETQYF. J is TRBJ2-5 and V is TRBV19; D uncertain. V was shortened by 5 bases and J by 5 bases, with 27 bases between the two germline ends. The length of the CDR3 is 18 residues. The germline V gene has CDR1 LNHDA and CDR2 SQIVND (reference sequence).

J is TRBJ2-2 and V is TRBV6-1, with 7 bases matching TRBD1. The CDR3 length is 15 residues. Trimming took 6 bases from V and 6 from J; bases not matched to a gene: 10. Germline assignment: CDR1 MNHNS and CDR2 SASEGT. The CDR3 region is CASSRGTTGAGELFF. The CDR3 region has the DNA TGTGCCAGCAGCCGGGGAACAACAGGGGCCGGGGAGCTGTTTTTT.

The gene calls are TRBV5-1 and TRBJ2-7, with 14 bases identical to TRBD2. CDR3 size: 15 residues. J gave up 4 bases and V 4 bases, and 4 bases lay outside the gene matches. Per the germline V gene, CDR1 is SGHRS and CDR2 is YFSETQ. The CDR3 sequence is CASSKGLAGAYEQYF. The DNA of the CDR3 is TGCGCCAGCAGCAAGGGACTAGCGGGGGCTTACGAGCAGTACTTC.

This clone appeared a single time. The CDR3 reads CASSGKHGYTF. The DNA for the CDR3 is TGTGCCAGCAGTGGAAAACACGGCTACACCTTC. This chain connects TRBV28 to TRBJ1-2; the D is unclear. Germline V CDR1 and CDR2: MDHEN, SYDVKM. The CDR3 contains 11 residues. Trimming removed 5 bases at V and 8 bases at J, with 9 bases between.

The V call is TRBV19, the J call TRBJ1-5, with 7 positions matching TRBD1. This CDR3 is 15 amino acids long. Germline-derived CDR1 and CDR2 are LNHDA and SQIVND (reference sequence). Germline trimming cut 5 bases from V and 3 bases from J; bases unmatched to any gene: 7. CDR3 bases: TGTGCCAGTAGTCTCGACAGGGCTTCCAATCAGCCCCAGCATTTT. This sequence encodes CASSLDRASNQPQHF.

For the CDR3, the DNA is TGTGCCAGCTCACCACCGGGGAGCCAGCCCCAGCATTTT. This sequence encodes CASSPPGSQPQHF. The chain is built from TRBV18 and TRBJ1-5; no firm D call. Trimming shortened V by 0 bases and J by 7 bases, and 7 bases separated the two germline ends. CDR1 and CDR2 (germline): KGHSH, LQKENI. The CDR3 covers 13 residues.

The CDR3 bases are TGTGCCAGCAGTGAAACAGTTGCAACTAATGAAAAACTGTTTTTT. Its protein is CASSETVATNEKLFF. The chain couples TRBV27 to TRBJ1-4; the D is unclear. Looked up from germline, CDR1 is MNHEY and CDR2 is SMNVEV (reference sequence). The CDR3 spans 15 residues. Trimming pared 5 bases from V and 0 bases from J, leaving 10 bases between.